The rows below give T cell receptor beta chains drawn from one sample of a study of T cell responses to AZD1222 COVID-19 vaccine. Assay used: immunoSEQ multiplex PCR; TCRdb lists only in-frame clones, some missing. The data contain approximately 99,000 clones, roughly 87% of them singletons. The sequences come from peripheral blood, collected on day 0 of AZD1222 vaccination. Receptors originate from an adult in good health. Each CDR3 is given with its conserved first and last residue. The order of the fields is clone size, D gene, J gene, V gene, CDR3 DNA, CDR3 protein. D genes are given only for firm matches. Part of the rows lack a size; the others show once, few, many or a class for expanded clones.

clone size: NA
D gene: TRBD2
J gene: TRBJ2-2
V gene: TRBV19
CDR3 DNA: TGTGCCAGTAGCCGGGGGACTAGCGTGAACACCGGGGAGCTGTTTTTT
CDR3 protein: CASSRGTSVNTGELFF

clone size: NA
D gene: NA
J gene: TRBJ1-3
V gene: TRBV10-3
CDR3 DNA: TGTGCCGTCGCCCCATTCCACTCTGGAAACACCATATATTTT
CDR3 protein: CAVAPFHSGNTIYF

clone size: NA
D gene: NA
J gene: TRBJ1-3
V gene: TRBV5-1
CDR3 DNA: TGCGCCAGCAGCTTAGGGGACGGGGGCTCTGGAAACACCATATATTTT
CDR3 protein: CASSLGDGGSGNTIYF

clone size: NA
D gene: NA
J gene: TRBJ1-1
V gene: TRBV12-5
CDR3 DNA: TGTGCTAGTGGTACCCGACTCGACACTGAAGCTTTCTTT
CDR3 protein: CASGTRLDTEAFF

clone size: NA
D gene: NA
J gene: TRBJ1-1
V gene: TRBV19
CDR3 DNA: TGTGCCAGTAGTATAGCCAGGGGCCAAACTGAAGCTTTCTTT
CDR3 protein: CASSIARGQTEAFF

clone size: NA
D gene: TRBD1
J gene: TRBJ2-2
V gene: TRBV4-2
CDR3 DNA: TGTGCCAGCAGGCGGGACAGGGGAACCGGGGAGCTGTTTTTT
CDR3 protein: CASRRDRGTGELFF

clone size: NA
D gene: NA
J gene: TRBJ2-2
V gene: TRBV19
CDR3 DNA: TGTGCCAGTAGAAGACAGCTTTTGGGCACCGGGGAGCTGTTTTTT
CDR3 protein: CASRRQLLGTGELFF

clone size: NA
D gene: NA
J gene: TRBJ2-3
V gene: TRBV5-6
CDR3 DNA: TGTGCCAGCAGCCTGGGTGGTGGGGGGCGAGATACGCAGTATTTT
CDR3 protein: CASSLGGGGRDTQYF

clone size: NA
D gene: TRBD1
J gene: TRBJ1-2
V gene: TRBV18
CDR3 DNA: TGTGCCAGCTCAGGCCGACAGGGCTATGGCTACACCTTC
CDR3 protein: CASSGRQGYGYTF

clone size: NA
D gene: NA
J gene: TRBJ1-1
V gene: TRBV4-1
CDR3 DNA: TGCGCCAGCAGCACACTCCCGGACGGGAACACTGAAGCTTTCTTT
CDR3 protein: CASSTLPDGNTEAFF

clone size: NA
D gene: TRBD2
J gene: TRBJ2-7
V gene: TRBV4-3
CDR3 DNA: TGCGCCAGCAGCCAAGGGACTAGCGGAACCTACGAGCAGTACTTC
CDR3 protein: CASSQGTSGTYEQYF

clone size: NA
D gene: TRBD2
J gene: TRBJ2-3
V gene: TRBV19
CDR3 DNA: TGTGCCAGTAGCCTAGCGGGAGGTGGAGCAGATACGCAGTATTTT
CDR3 protein: CASSLAGGGADTQYF

clone size: NA
D gene: NA
J gene: TRBJ1-4
V gene: TRBV9
CDR3 DNA: TGTGCCAGCAGCGTAACAACAGGAGTAAATGAAAAACTGTTTTTT
CDR3 protein: CASSVTTGVNEKLFF

clone size: once
D gene: TRBD1
J gene: TRBJ1-1
V gene: TRBV27
CDR3 DNA: TGTGCCAGCAACAAGGGACAGGGAAGCTGGAACACTGAAGCTTTCTTT
CDR3 protein: CASNKGQGSWNTEAFF

clone size: NA
D gene: NA
J gene: TRBJ2-1
V gene: TRBV6-1
CDR3 DNA: TGTGCCAGCAGTGAAAACGGGGAGGCCTACAATGAGCAGTTCTTC
CDR3 protein: CASSENGEAYNEQFF

clone size: NA
D gene: NA
J gene: TRBJ2-2
V gene: TRBV19
CDR3 DNA: TGTGCCAGTATGGGACGTGCAAACACCGGGGAGCTGTTTTTT
CDR3 protein: CASMGRANTGELFF

clone size: NA
D gene: NA
J gene: TRBJ1-6
V gene: TRBV11-1
CDR3 DNA: TGTGCCAGCAGCTCTCGAGGGCAGGGGAAGGCTTCACCCCTCCACTTT
CDR3 protein: CASSSRGQGKASPLHF

clone size: NA
D gene: NA
J gene: TRBJ1-1
V gene: TRBV6-5
CDR3 DNA: TGTGCCAGCAGGACACAGGGCCCGAACAGGGAAGCTTTCTTT
CDR3 protein: CASRTQGPNREAFF

clone size: NA
D gene: NA
J gene: TRBJ1-6
V gene: TRBV6-5
CDR3 DNA: TGTGCCAGCAGGGACTTCGGGGGTTCACCCCTCCACTTT
CDR3 protein: CASRDFGGSPLHF

clone size: NA
D gene: TRBD1
J gene: TRBJ1-2
V gene: TRBV6-5
CDR3 DNA: TGTGCCAGCAGTTACGCAGGGGGCGGTTTTAACTATGGCTACACCTTC
CDR3 protein: CASSYAGGGFNYGYTF